This is a list of T cell receptor beta chains from one sample in a study of T cells in Graves' hyperthyroidism and ophthalmopathy. TCRdb re-analysed the multiplex PCR reads in MiXCR, keeping a single row per CDR3 protein. The repertoire includes fewer than 800,000 distinct CDR3 sequences, about 16% of them detected once, and about 8.4% sits in the top ten. The specimen sequenced was blood. These receptors were taken from a man aged 18 to 29 with Graves' hyperthyroidism. Each CDR3 is given with its conserved first and last residue. Expanded clones get a size class; other rows say once, few or many, or leave the size out.

cdr3_aa | clone_size | v_call
CAGTPRDTEAFF | many | TRBV30
CSATGRYEQYF | many | TRBV20-1
CASSPGGRGEQFF | many | TRBV7-3
CASSQDGTSGRITDTQYF | NA | TRBV4-3
CASRKRSGVGTQYF | many | TRBV12-3/TRBV12-4
CASNPGRNTEAFF | many | TRBV10-2
CSANDGTTAGDEQFF | many | TRBV20-1
CASSPWTGLNYGYTF | few | TRBV14
CAISESPPPGLGNSPLHF | few | TRBV10-3
CASSLGLGGGSNQPQHF | NA | TRBV5-5
CASTQRLGNIQYF | many | TRBV28
CASRRLRAGVNTGELFF | few | TRBV6-1
CASSETRANVLTF | few | TRBV6-1
CASAGDRTSYEQYF | many | TRBV28
CASSTRGQKDEQFF | few | TRBV19
CASSLGLANYNEQFF | NA | TRBV5-5
CSVKGHPNTGELFF | NA | TRBV29-1
CARSLRSNYGYTF | NA | TRBV30
CASSQALYNEQFF | few | TRBV4-2
CASSLSFGELFF | many | TRBV28
CSVRPGASNEKLFF | few | TRBV29-1
CASSLDRGDYNEQFF | many | TRBV27
CASSYPRESSYNEQFF | many | TRBV6-1
CASSPRGISYNEQFF | NA | TRBV3-1
CSARVDSGKPGGGTQYF | many | TRBV20-1
CAISESGVNSYEQYF | few | TRBV10-3
CASSESHGGNYEQYF | few | TRBV6-1
CASSPNALSTDTQYF | many | TRBV7-3
CSVSVGQVGGEQYF | many | TRBV29-1
CASSLGGGSTGELFF | many | TRBV12-3/TRBV12-4
CASSRRGGLGNEQFF | NA | TRBV13
CSALAGHEQFF | many | TRBV20-1
CASSRPGPYEQYF | few | TRBV14
CASSVAARRSYNSPLHF | NA | TRBV9
CASSLTRDSTQYF | NA | TRBV7-3
CASSYEDTDYEQYF | NA | TRBV6-2/TRBV6-3
CASSPPPPRDTQYF | NA | TRBV18
CASMALTYEQYF | NA | TRBV6-1
CASIAGLADEQFF | NA | TRBV6-1
CATSDTSGSYNEQFF | many | TRBV24-1
CASSVGISTSYEQYF | few | TRBV12-3/TRBV12-4
CSVEWSGGRTGELFF | many | TRBV29-1
CASSHLGQGIYEQYF | many | TRBV12-3/TRBV12-4
CASSFAIYNEQFF | many | TRBV11-1
CASHRTGHYGYTF | many | TRBV27
CASSPRTGEAFF | many | TRBV18
CASRIPSGTDTQYF | few | TRBV5-1
CASRGRGQTQYF | many | TRBV12-3/TRBV12-4
CASSFYDSNQPQHF | NA | TRBV28
CASMQGGGSRRTYEQYF | NA | TRBV6-4